These 6 T cell receptor beta chains originate from one sample sequenced in a study of Tregs in tolerant kidney transplant recipients. TCRdb's table, derived via immunoSEQ multiplex PCR, lists solely in-frame clones and lacks some. The top ten clones hold 0.46% of a sample with over 85,000 clones, 93% of them seen once. Here the sequenced sample was CD4+ T cells from blood, taken before the transplant. The receptors stem from a human donor who received a combined kidney and bone marrow transplant.

The genes are TRBV7-2 and TRBJ2-7; tentatively, D is TRBD2 (6 bases). V shed 4 bases and J shed 6 bases, with 22 bases lying between them. CDR3 length: 16 amino acids. Per the germline V gene, CDR1 is SGHTA and CDR2 is FQGNSA. The CDR3 region is CASSSRTIETSTEQYF. The DNA for the CDR3 is TGTGCCAGCAGCTCTAGGACTATAGAGACCTCAACCGAGCAGTACTTC.

The chain joins TRBV6-5 to TRBJ1-5, with D uncertain. Trimming removed 0 bases at V and 0 bases at J, with 6 bases between. CDR3 length: 15 residues. In germline, CDR1 is MNHEY, CDR2 SVGAGI. CDR3 in amino acids: CASSYSRYSNQPQHF. DNA for the CDR3: TGTGCCAGCAGTTACTCGAGATATAGCAATCAGCCCCAGCATTTT.

The V gene is TRBV7-2, the J gene TRBJ2-3; TRBD2 might be the D (6 bases). Per the germline V gene, CDR1 is SGHTA and CDR2 is FQGNSA. Deletions cut 5 bases from V and 3 bases from J, with 15 bases between. This CDR3 comprises 15 residues. CDR3 sequence: CASSPQPGVTDTQYF. CDR3 nucleotides: TGTGCCAGCAGCCCGCAGCCGGGGGTGACAGATACGCAGTATTTT.

This rearrangement joins TRBV5-1 to TRBJ2-5; D unclear. Germline loops: CDR1 SGHRS, CDR2 YFSETQ. V gave up 0 bases and J gave up 2 bases, with 5 bases separating them. CDR3 size: 13 residues. The CDR3 DNA sequence: TGCGCCAGCAGCTTGGCTCCTCAAGAGACCCAGTACTTC. Translating gives CASSLAPQETQYF.

The rearrangement links TRBV5-1 to TRBJ2-2; 14 nucleotides align to TRBD2. Trimming removed 4 bases from V and 7 bases from J; junction bases left unmatched: 6. CDR3 length equals 16 residues. Germline CDR1 reads SGHRS; CDR2 reads YFSETQ. The CDR3 DNA is TGCGCCAGCAGCACGGGACTAGCGGGAGTTCTCGGGGAGCTGTTTTTT. It specifies CASSTGLAGVLGELFF.

This rearrangement joins TRBV2 to TRBJ1-4; 11 bases are a match to TRBD1. V shed 7 bases and J 11 bases; nucleotides not matched to a gene: 9. This CDR3 is built from 14 residues. The V gene's germline CDR1 is SNHLY and CDR2 FYNNEI. The CDR3 DNA sequence: TGTGCCAGCACTAAGGGGACAGGGGGAGGGAAACTGTTTTTT. This translates into CASTKGTGGGKLFF.